The rows below give T cell receptor beta chains drawn from one sample of a study of early T cells in non-severe SARS-CoV-2 infection. TCRdb re-called the 5' RACE reads with MiXCR, one entry per CDR3 protein. Here the sample spans more than 20,000 distinct CDR3 sequences, 3.5% to 5% being singletons. Sequenced: whole blood. These receptors were obtained from an adult who was a healthcare worker with PCR-confirmed SARS-CoV-2 infection or an uninfected control (not recorded which). The CDR3 runs from the conserved cysteine through the conserved F or W. D genes are given only for firm matches. A clone size is listed for some rows: how often the clone was seen (once, few, many), or a class if it is expanded.

J gene,V gene,clone size,D gene,CDR3 protein,CDR3 DNA
TRBJ2-1,TRBV7-2,many,-,CASSLDYNEQFF,TGTGCCAGCAGCTTAGATTACAATGAGCAGTTCTTC
TRBJ2-3,TRBV6-5,many,-,CASSYGGGGRRSTDTQYF,TGTGCCAGCAGTTACGGTGGTGGGGGACGGAGGAGCACAGATACGCAGTATTTT
TRBJ2-3,TRBV4-3,few,TRBD2,CASSRRLAGAYSTDTQYF,TGCGCCAGCAGCCGAAGACTAGCGGGGGCCTATAGCACAGATACGCAGTATTTT
TRBJ2-5,TRBV7-9,medium-sized,-,CASSLGREQTQYF,TGTGCCAGCAGCTTGGGCAGGGAACAGACCCAGTACTTC
TRBJ2-7,TRBV27,many,-,CASSSISYEQYF,TGTGCCAGCAGTTCCATCTCCTACGAGCAGTACTTC
TRBJ2-7,TRBV5-1,many,TRBD1,CASSQHSGTGGLEQYF,TGCGCCAGCTCCCAGCATTCCGGGACAGGGGGACTCGAGCAGTACTTC
TRBJ2-5,TRBV7-8,many,TRBD2,CASSWGGLGETQYF,TGTGCCAGCAGCTGGGGGGGGTTGGGAGAGACCCAGTACTTC
TRBJ2-1,TRBV2,many,-,CASSEAAAPNEQFF,TGTGCCAGCAGTGAAGCGGCAGCCCCCAATGAGCAGTTCTTC
TRBJ2-7,TRBV18,many,-,CASSPMDEQYF,TGTGCCAGCTCTCCCATGGACGAGCAGTACTTC
TRBJ1-5,TRBV15,few,-,CATSRRLDRSNSNQPQHF,TGTGCCACCAGCAGACGTCTCGACAGATCTAACAGCAATCAGCCCCAGCATTTT
TRBJ1-1,TRBV20-1,-,TRBD1,CSARDPDRANTEAFF,TGCAGTGCTAGAGATCCTGACAGGGCGAACACTGAAGCTTTCTTT
TRBJ2-4,TRBV7-2,many,TRBD2,CASSPSSGGAQNIQYF,TGTGCCAGCAGCCCCTCTAGCGGGGGGGCCCAAAACATTCAGTACTTC
TRBJ2-2,TRBV24-1,many,-,CATSDLGQGVTGELFF,TGTGCCACCAGTGATTTAGGGCAGGGTGTCACCGGGGAGCTGTTTTTT
TRBJ2-3,TRBV20-1,few,-,CSARTEADTQYF,TGCAGTGCCAGGACAGAGGCAGATACGCAGTATTTT
TRBJ2-2,TRBV30,few,-,CAWIPGAGELFF,TGTGCCTGGATCCCAGGGGCCGGGGAGCTGTTTTTT
TRBJ2-3,TRBV29-1,many,-,CSVGGGNTDTQYF,TGCAGCGTTGGTGGGGGAAACACAGATACGCAGTATTTT
TRBJ1-1,TRBV12-3/TRBV12-4,many,-,CASSLSGATEAFF,TGTGCCAGCAGTTTATCAGGGGCCACTGAAGCTTTCTTT